These 8 T cell receptor beta chains were sequenced from one sample in a study of shared clonotypes between healthy human individuals. TCRdb keeps only in-frame clones here, not all; method: immunoSEQ multiplex PCR. The data show about 1.5 million clones, 98% seen once. The sequenced sample consisted of naive CD4+ T cells sorted from blood. As to subset: CD45RA+ positively selected. The receptor set was obtained from a man in his thirties or forties in good health.

The V gene is TRBV10-3, the J gene TRBJ1-4, with 8 bases aligning to TRBD1. CDR1 and CDR2 from the germline V gene are ENHRY and SYGVKD. V was clipped by 3 bases and J by 3 bases; unmatched bases: 3. The CDR3 is made up of 15 amino acids. The CDR3 sequence is CAISDPTGANEKLFF. For the CDR3, the DNA is TGTGCCATCAGTGATCCGACAGGGGCTAATGAAAAACTGTTTTTT.

The CDR3 reads CASSFRGAQGEQYF. The CDR3 nucleotides are TGTGCCAGCAGTTTCAGGGGAGCGCAAGGCGAGCAGTACTTC. The gene calls are TRBV28 and TRBJ2-7; tentatively, D is TRBD1 (6 bases). CDR1 MDHEN and CDR2 SYDVKM come from the germline V gene. There are 14 residues in the CDR3. V was pared by 3 bases and J by 6 bases, with 15 bases between.

CDR3 residues: CASSQPLIAGDLETQYF. CDR3 in DNA: TGTGCCAGCAGCCAACCATTAATAGCGGGAGACTTGGAGACCCAGTACTTC. The chain combines TRBV14 with TRBJ2-5; 9 nucleotides align to TRBD2. The germline gives CDR1 SGHDN, CDR2 FVKESK. The CDR3 totals 17 residues. The J segment lost 5 bases and the V segment lost 2 bases, leaving 12 bases of the junction unmatched. Full variable domain (outside the CDR3, taken from reference TRBV14 and TRBJ2-5): EAGVTQFPSHSVIEKGQTVTLRCDPISGHDNLYWYRRVMGKEIKFLLHFVKESKQDESGMPNNRFLAERTGGTYSTLKVQPAELEDSGVYFCASSQPLIAGDLETQYFGPGTRLLVL.

The CDR3 DNA reads TGTGCCAGCAGTGGGGAAGGGGCTCAGCCCCAGCATTTT. It is translated as CASSGEGAQPQHF. The V gene is TRBV2, the J gene TRBJ1-5; D is perhaps TRBD1 (5 bases). Looked up from germline, CDR1 is SNHLY and CDR2 is FYNNEI. The CDR3 sequence is 13 residues long. Trimming took off 4 bases at V and 6 bases at J, with 10 bases between the two ends.

The chain recombines TRBV27 with TRBJ2-5; D is ambiguous. The CDR3 is 15 amino acids. V shed 6 bases and J shed 3 bases, with 17 bases lying between them. Germline CDR1 is MNHEY and CDR2 is SMNVEV (reference sequence). The CDR3 loop is CASSPRPGTKETQYF. CDR3 DNA sequence: TGTGCCAGCAGCCCCCGCCCCGGTACCAAAGAGACCCAGTACTTC.

The rearrangement uses TRBV9 and TRBJ2-5; no firm D call. V was shortened by 2 bases and J by 5 bases, with 10 bases between the two germline ends. The V gene's germline CDR1 is SGDLS and CDR2 YYNGEE. This CDR3 contains 13 residues. CDR3 coding DNA: TGTGCCAGCAGCGTCCGCCCCGGGGAGACCCAGTACTTC. This gives the protein CASSVRPGETQYF.

The chain carries TRBV28 and TRBJ1-1; a weak D match, TRBD1 (5 bases). The CDR3 runs 12 residues. V was clipped by 11 bases and J by 0 bases, with 10 bases between them. The V gene's germline CDR1 is MDHEN and CDR2 SYDVKM. CDR3 loop: CAGWGLNTEAFF. In DNA form, the CDR3 reads TGTGCCGGGTGGGGGTTGAACACTGAAGCTTTCTTT.

In this sample, this clone turned up once. The chain carries TRBV29-1 and TRBJ2-7; possibly TRBD2 for D (5 bases). Trimming pared 7 bases from V and 5 bases from J, leaving 9 bases between. Germline-derived CDR1 and CDR2 are SQVTM and ANQGSEA. The CDR3 totals 10 residues. CDR3 in DNA: TGCAGCGCCCAGGAGGACGAGCAGTACTTC. Translating gives CSAQEDEQYF.